Each of the 10 T cell receptor beta chains below was sequenced from the same sample in a study of T-cell reconstitution after alpha-beta-depleted transplantation in children. Library preparation (for TCRbeta) was performed with unique molecular identifiers. TCRdb called the PCR reads again in MiXCR, with one record for every CDR3 protein. Here the sample spans 150,000 to 250,000 distinct CDR3 sequences, roughly 14% being singletons. Sequenced here: PBMCs from the stem cell graft donor, sampled from the stem cell graft. The receptor source for this set is a human donor who donated a stem cell graft to a child with acute lymphoblastic leukemia.

To note about this clonotype: Possible read error: a much larger clone is one base away. This rearrangement joins TRBV7-9 to TRBJ2-7; 10 bases map to TRBD1. Germline trimming cut 1 base from V and 9 bases from J; bases unmatched to any gene: 3. CDR1 and CDR2 from the germline V gene are SEHNR and FQNEAQ (reference sequence). The CDR3 extends over 13 amino acids. Here the CDR3 DNA reads TGTGCCAGCAGCTTAGTGACAGGGGGCGTGCAGTACTTC. It codes for CASSLVTGGVQYF.

Ten or more counts support this clonotype. V gene TRBV27 combines with J gene TRBJ1-1; D is ambiguous. The CDR3 sequence is 13 residues long. The V gene's germline CDR1 is MNHEY and CDR2 SMNVEV (reference sequence). The V end was cut by 3 bases, the J end by 2 bases, with 7 bases between. CDR3 DNA: TGTGCCAGCAGTTTGATAAGAAACACTGAAGCTTTCTTT. The encoded protein is CASSLIRNTEAFF.

The J gene is TRBJ2-1, the V gene TRBV5-1, with 7 bases that match TRBD1. The V gene end was trimmed by 1 base and the J gene end by 6 bases; junction bases not matched to a gene: 10. The CDR3 covers 16 residues. From germline, CDR1 is SGHRS and CDR2 YFSETQ. The CDR3 bases are TGCGCCAGCAGCTTGAATTGGGACAGAATGGGCAATGAGCAGTTCTTC. Translated, it gives CASSLNWDRMGNEQFF. Supplemented by reference TRBV5-1 and TRBJ2-1, the full variable domain reads KAGVTQTPRYLIKTRGQQVTLSCSPISGHRSVSWYQQTPGQGLQFLFEYFSETQRNKGNFPGRFSGRQFSNSRSEMNVSTLELGDSALYLCASSLNWDRMGNEQFFGPGTRLTVL.

The chain links TRBV2 to TRBJ2-5; the D gene is possibly TRBD2 (5 bases). Germline-derived CDR1 and CDR2 are SNHLY and FYNNEI. The CDR3 has 13 amino acids. V dropped 2 bases and J dropped 5 bases, with 9 bases sitting between them. CDR3 coding DNA: TGTGCCAGCAGTGAAATCGTAGCGGAGACCCAGTACTTC. This codes for CASSEIVAETQYF.

This clonotype was recorded at least ten times. The V call is TRBV6-1, the J call TRBJ1-6; 9 nucleotides line up with TRBD1. V lost 8 bases to trimming and J lost 7 bases; unmatched junction nucleotides: 3. The length of the CDR3 is 13 residues. Germline V lookup: CDR1 MNHNS, CDR2 SASEGT. CDR3 amino acids: CASGGQGNSPLHF. As DNA, the CDR3 is TGTGCCAGCGGGGGACAGGGAAATTCACCCCTCCACTTT.

This clonotype was detected many times. The rearrangement links TRBV7-2 to TRBJ1-1; 7 bases fit TRBD1. The CDR3 consists of 14 residues. Per germline, CDR1 SGHTA and CDR2 FQGNSA. Trimming removed 3 bases from V and 5 bases from J; junction bases left unmatched: 6. DNA for the CDR3: TGTGCCAGCAGCTTCGCCGGGACAGAGACTGAAGCTTTCTTT. It translates to CASSFAGTETEAFF.

This clonotype was picked up many times. The gene calls are TRBV7-9 and TRBJ1-5, with D perhaps matching TRBD1 (5 bases). V was cut by 5 bases and J by 2 bases, with 10 bases left in between. CDR1 and CDR2 from the germline V gene are SEHNR and FQNEAQ (reference sequence). The CDR3 loop spans 14 amino acids. The CDR3 nucleotides are TGTGCCAGCAGCCCGGGGGGGGGCAATCAGCCCCAGCATTTT. This sequence encodes CASSPGGGNQPQHF. The whole variable domain, filled in from reference TRBV7-9 and TRBJ1-5, reads DTGVSQNPRHKITKRGQNVTFRCDPISEHNRLYWYRQTLGQGPEFLTYFQNEAQLEKSRLLSDRFSAERPKGSFSTLEIQRTEQGDSAMYLCASSPGGGNQPQHFGDGTRLSIL.

This clonotype has ten or more counts. V and J are TRBV12-3 or TRBV12-4 and TRBJ1-5, with a possible D match to TRBD1 (5 bases). Deletions cut 1 base from V and 9 bases from J, with 13 bases between. The CDR3 is 14 residues long. The CDR3 reads CASSLDPGLGPQHF. CDR3 coding DNA: TGTGCCAGCAGTTTAGATCCAGGGCTAGGGCCCCAGCATTTT.

On this clonotype itself: Just one base apart from a much larger clone, this may be a read error. The rearrangement uses TRBV5-1 and TRBJ2-1; perhaps D is TRBD1 or TRBD2 (5 bases each). In germline, CDR1 is SGHRS, CDR2 YFSETQ. Trimming took off 7 bases at V and 3 bases at J, with 20 bases between the two ends. CDR3 length equals 16 residues. CDR3 region: CASGPPDGAYYNEQFF. The CDR3 nucleotides are TGCGCCAGCGGCCCTCCGGACGGGGCGTACTACAATGAGCAGTTCTTC. The whole variable domain, remainder taken from reference TRBV5-1 and TRBJ2-1, is KAGVTQTPRYLIKTRGQQVTLSCSPISGHRSVSWYQQTPGQGLQFLFEYFSETQRNKGNFPGRFSGRQFSNSRSEMNVSTLELGDSALYLCASGPPDGAYYNEQFFGPGTRLTVL.

This clonotype showed up many times. The chain has TRBV19 and TRBJ2-1; 13 bases align to TRBD2. This CDR3 has 16 amino acids. V gave up 4 bases and J gave up 4 bases; unmatched junction bases: 4. From germline, CDR1 is LNHDA and CDR2 SQIVND (reference sequence). CDR3 coding DNA: TGTGCCAGTAGTAGTACTAGCGGGAGGGCGTACAATGAGCAGTTCTTC. Translation: CASSSTSGRAYNEQFF.